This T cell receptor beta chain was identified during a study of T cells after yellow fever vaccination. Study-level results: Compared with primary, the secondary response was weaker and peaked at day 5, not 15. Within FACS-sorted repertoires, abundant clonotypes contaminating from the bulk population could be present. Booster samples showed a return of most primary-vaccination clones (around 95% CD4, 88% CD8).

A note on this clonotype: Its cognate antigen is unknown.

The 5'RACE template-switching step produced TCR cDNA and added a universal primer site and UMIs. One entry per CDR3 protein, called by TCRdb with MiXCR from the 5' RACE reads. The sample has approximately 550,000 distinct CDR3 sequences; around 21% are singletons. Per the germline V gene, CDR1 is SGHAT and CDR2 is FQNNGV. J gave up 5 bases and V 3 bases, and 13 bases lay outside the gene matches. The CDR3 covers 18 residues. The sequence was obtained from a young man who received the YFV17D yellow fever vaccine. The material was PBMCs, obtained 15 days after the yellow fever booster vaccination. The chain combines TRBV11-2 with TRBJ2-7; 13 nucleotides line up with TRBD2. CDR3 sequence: CASSFTPGLAGRRDEQYF. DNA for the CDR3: TGTGCCAGCAGCTTCACACCGGGACTAGCGGGGAGGCGGGACGAGCAGTACTTC.